The 11 T cell receptor beta chains listed next were all sequenced from one sample in a study of T cell responses to AZD1222 COVID-19 vaccine. TCRdb keeps only in-frame clones here, not all; method: immunoSEQ multiplex PCR. Among 100,000 or so clones, 88% were seen once, and the ten largest hold approximately 10%. Here the sequenced sample was peripheral blood, taken on day 0 of AZD1222 vaccination. The receptors were gathered from an adult in good health.

The rearrangement uses TRBV6-5 and TRBJ2-1, with D possibly matching TRBD2 (6 bases). The CDR3 sequence is 16 residues long. The V end was cut by 2 bases, the J end by 4 bases, with 15 bases between. Germline values: CDR1 MNHEY, CDR2 SVGAGI. In nucleotides, the CDR3 is TGTGCCAGCAGTTACGGGTTACCGGGAGATTACAATGAGCAGTTCTTC. Translating it yields CASSYGLPGDYNEQFF.

CDR3 nucleotide sequence: TGTGCCACCAGCAGAGCAACAGGGTTGGGCTACACCTTC. Amino acids: CATSRATGLGYTF. J is TRBJ1-2 and V is TRBV15, with D perhaps matching TRBD1 (6 bases). Germline values: CDR1 LNHNV, CDR2 YYDKDF (reference sequence). This CDR3 has 13 residues. V was cut by 1 base and J by 8 bases, with 11 bases left in between.

The gene calls are TRBV30 and TRBJ2-1; no clear D gene. Trimming pared 2 bases from V and 9 bases from J, leaving 11 bases between. Per the germline V gene, CDR1 is GTSNPN and CDR2 is SVGIG (reference sequence). This CDR3 contains 12 residues. The CDR3 sequence is CAWSTSSPEQFF. As DNA, the CDR3 is TGTGCCTGGAGTACCTCCTCCCCTGAGCAGTTCTTC. The full variable domain, in which reference TRBV30 and TRBJ2-1 provide the parts outside the CDR3, is SQTIHQWPATLVQPVGSPLSLECTVEGTSNPNLYWYRQAAGRGLQLLFYSVGIGQISSEVPQNLSASRPQDRQFILSSKKLLLSDSGFYLCAWSTSSPEQFFGPGTRLTVL.

This chain links TRBV11-1 with TRBJ2-1, with 10 bases that match TRBD2. From germline, CDR1 is SGHAT and CDR2 FQDESV (reference sequence). V gave up 1 base and J gave up 2 bases; unmatched junction bases: 2. The CDR3 length is 16 residues. The CDR3 coding sequence is TGTGCCAGCAGCTTAGGGGGGACTAGCGCCTACAATGAGCAGTTCTTC. Encoded protein: CASSLGGTSAYNEQFF.

The rearrangement links TRBV28 to TRBJ2-1; D is perhaps TRBD2 (6 bases). V shed 10 bases and J shed 7 bases, with 11 bases lying between them. CDR3 length: 11 amino acids. Germline V gives CDR1 MDHEN, CDR2 SYDVKM. The CDR3 DNA sequence: TGTGCCACGCGGGAACGGAATGAGCAGTTCTTC. It encodes CATRERNEQFF.

This clone was recorded only once. V gene TRBV9 combines with J gene TRBJ1-2; no firm D call. Germline CDR1 SGDLS, CDR2 YYNGEE. The length of the CDR3 is 14 residues. Trimming took off 4 bases at V and 2 bases at J, with 12 bases between the two ends. The CDR3 here is CASSSRTANYGYTF. CDR3 nucleotides: TGTGCCAGCAGCTCCCGGACGGCGAACTATGGCTACACCTTC. Combining the CDR3 with reference TRBV9 and TRBJ1-2 gives the whole variable domain DSGVTQTPKHLITATGQRVTLRCSPRSGDLSVYWYQQSLDQGLQFLIQYYNGEERAKGNILERFSAQQFPDLHSELNLSSLELGDSALYFCASSSRTANYGYTFGSGTRLTVV.

The chain employs TRBV5-1 and TRBJ2-5; no definite D call. Germline V gives CDR1 SGHRS, CDR2 YFSETQ. The CDR3 consists of 13 residues. V was trimmed by 5 bases and J by 1 base, leaving 9 bases between them. The CDR3 protein is CASRSRAQETQYF. The CDR3 DNA follows: TGCGCCAGCAGATCCCGCGCCCAAGAGACCCAGTACTTC.

The chain uses TRBV29-1 and TRBJ1-1, with 11 bases fitting TRBD1. Germline values: CDR1 SQVTM, CDR2 ANQGSEA. CDR3 length equals 17 residues. With 1 base clipped from V and 2 bases from J, the junction kept 9 bases outside the gene matches. The CDR3 loop is CSVEGYPGQGVNTEAFF. The CDR3, as DNA: TGCAGCGTTGAAGGGTACCCGGGACAGGGGGTTAACACTGAAGCTTTCTTT. Complete variable domain (other parts from reference TRBV29-1 and TRBJ1-1): SAVISQKPSRDICQRGTSLTIQCQVDSQVTMMFWYRQQPGQSLTLIATANQGSEATYESGFVIDKFPISRPNLTFSTLTVSNMSPEDSSIYLCSVEGYPGQGVNTEAFFGQGTRLTVV.

The chain recombines TRBV18 with TRBJ1-5, with a possible D match to TRBD1 (5 bases). Trimming removed 4 bases at V and 9 bases at J, with 19 bases between. Germline values: CDR1 KGHSH, CDR2 LQKENI. The CDR3 sequence is 15 residues long. As DNA, the CDR3 is TGTGCCAGCTCACAGGGACCCCCGGAAATTTGGCCCCAGCATTTT. Protein product: CASSQGPPEIWPQHF. Complete variable domain (other parts from reference TRBV18 and TRBJ1-5): NAGVMQNPRHLVRRRGQEARLRCSPMKGHSHVYWYRQLPEEGLKFMVYLQKENIIDESGMPKERFSAEFPKEGPSILRIQQVVRGDSAAYFCASSQGPPEIWPQHFGDGTRLSIL.

This clone was counted once. The chain's CDR3 is CASSLGALAGGSDEQFF. The CDR3 nucleotides are TGTGCCAGCAGCTTGGGCGCTCTAGCGGGAGGATCGGATGAGCAGTTCTTC. The genes are TRBV7-3 and TRBJ2-1, with 11 bases identical to TRBD2. CDR3 length equals 17 residues. V shed 3 bases, J shed 8 bases, and the junction held 12 bases outside the gene matches. The V gene's germline CDR1 is SGHTA and CDR2 FQGTGA. Full variable domain (remainder filled in from reference TRBV7-3 and TRBJ2-1): GAGVSQTPSNKVTEKGKYVELRCDPISGHTALYWYRQSLGQGPEFLIYFQGTGAADDSGLPNDRFFAVRPEGSVSTLKIQRTERGDSAVYLCASSLGALAGGSDEQFFGPGTRLTVL.

This clone was found once. The rearrangement links TRBV9 to TRBJ2-1; 9 bases line up with TRBD2. This CDR3 region has 18 residues. In germline, CDR1 is SGDLS, CDR2 YYNGEE. V lost 4 bases, J lost 4 bases, and 15 bases stayed unmatched. CDR3 region: CASSPRIGLAGSYNEQFF. In DNA, the CDR3 is TGTGCCAGCAGCCCCCGAATCGGGCTAGCGGGATCATACAATGAGCAGTTCTTC.